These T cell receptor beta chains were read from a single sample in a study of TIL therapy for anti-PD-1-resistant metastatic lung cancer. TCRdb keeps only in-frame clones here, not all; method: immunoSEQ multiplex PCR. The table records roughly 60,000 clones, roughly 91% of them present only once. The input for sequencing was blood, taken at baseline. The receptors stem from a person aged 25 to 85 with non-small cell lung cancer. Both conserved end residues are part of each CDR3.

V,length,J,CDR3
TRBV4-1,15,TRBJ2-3,CASSQDWTGSDTQYF
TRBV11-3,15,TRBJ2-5,CASSLIMGWPETQYF
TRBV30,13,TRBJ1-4,CAWKGQGYEKLFF
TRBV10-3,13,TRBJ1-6,CATHQGEASPLHF
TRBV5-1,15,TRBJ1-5,CASSLGTGRNQPQHF
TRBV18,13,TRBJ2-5,CASSPLQGETQYF
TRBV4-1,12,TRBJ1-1,CASSQAGTEAFF
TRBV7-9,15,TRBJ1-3,CASSPRAVGGNTIYF
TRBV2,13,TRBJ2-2,CASTGRYTGELFF
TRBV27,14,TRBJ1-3,CASSPLGSGNTIYF
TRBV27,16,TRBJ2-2,CASSLAATTNTGELFF
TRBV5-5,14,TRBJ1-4,CASSSLTGPEKLFF
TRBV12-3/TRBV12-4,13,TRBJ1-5,CASRDDRGNAQHF
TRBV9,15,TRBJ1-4,CASSVGGTGKEKLFF
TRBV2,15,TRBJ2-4,CASSDRASGKNIQYF
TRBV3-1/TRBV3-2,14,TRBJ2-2,CASSHPRVTGELFF
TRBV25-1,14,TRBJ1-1,CASSERRPNTEAFF
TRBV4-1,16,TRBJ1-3,CASSQNRQASGNTIYF
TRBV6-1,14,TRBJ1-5,CASSDRGKGQPQHF
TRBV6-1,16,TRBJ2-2,CASSGVREVAAGELFF
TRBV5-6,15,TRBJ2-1,CASSLIMAGGLGQFF
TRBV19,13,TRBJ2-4,CASSAEAKNIQYF
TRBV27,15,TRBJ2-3,CASTKLAGGVDTQYF
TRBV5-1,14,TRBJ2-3,CASSLGSVADTQYF
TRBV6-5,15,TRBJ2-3,CASSLSGANTDTQYF
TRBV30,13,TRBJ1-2,CAWALGGVGGYTF
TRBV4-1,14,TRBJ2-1,CASSQAGGRNEQFF
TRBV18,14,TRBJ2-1,CASLRGASYNEQFF
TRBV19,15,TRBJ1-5,CASRGGQGSNQPQHF
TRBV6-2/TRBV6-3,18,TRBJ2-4,CASSSEWDFLFPLDIQYF
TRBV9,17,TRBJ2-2,CASSGWGVLANTGELFF
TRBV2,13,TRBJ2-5,CASIRGLQETQYF
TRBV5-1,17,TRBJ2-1,CASSQSPGLPGDNEQFF
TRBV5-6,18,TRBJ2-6,CASSLGDRAHSGANVLTF
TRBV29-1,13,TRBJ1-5,CSVGHSFNQPQHF
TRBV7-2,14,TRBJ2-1,CASSLDQYPDKQFF
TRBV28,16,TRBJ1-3,CASSLNPGSSGNTIYF
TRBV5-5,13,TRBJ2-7,CASSFAAPYEQYF
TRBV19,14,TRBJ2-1,CASSFRDSRNEQFF